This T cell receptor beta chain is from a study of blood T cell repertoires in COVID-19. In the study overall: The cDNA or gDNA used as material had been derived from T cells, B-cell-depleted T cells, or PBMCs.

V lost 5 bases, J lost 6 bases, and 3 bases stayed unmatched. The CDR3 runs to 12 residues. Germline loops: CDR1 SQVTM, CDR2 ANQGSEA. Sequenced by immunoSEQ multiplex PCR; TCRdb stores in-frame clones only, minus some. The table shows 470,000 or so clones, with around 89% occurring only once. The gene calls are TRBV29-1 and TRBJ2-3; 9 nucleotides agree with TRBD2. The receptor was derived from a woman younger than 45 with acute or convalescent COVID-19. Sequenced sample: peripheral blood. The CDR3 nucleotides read TGCAGCGTTCTCGGGACTAGCGATACGCAGTATTTT. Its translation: CSVLGTSDTQYF.